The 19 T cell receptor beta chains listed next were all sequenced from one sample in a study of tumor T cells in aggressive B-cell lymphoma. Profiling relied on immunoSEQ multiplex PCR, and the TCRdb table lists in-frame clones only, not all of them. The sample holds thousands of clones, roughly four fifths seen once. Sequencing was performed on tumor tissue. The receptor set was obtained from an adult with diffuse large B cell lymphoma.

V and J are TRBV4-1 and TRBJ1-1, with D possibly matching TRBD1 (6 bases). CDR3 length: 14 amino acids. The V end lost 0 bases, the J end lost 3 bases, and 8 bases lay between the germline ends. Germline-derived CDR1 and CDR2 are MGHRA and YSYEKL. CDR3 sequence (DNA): TGCGCCAGCAGCCAAGATCCAGGGGACACTGAAGCTTTCTTT. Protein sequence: CASSQDPGDTEAFF.

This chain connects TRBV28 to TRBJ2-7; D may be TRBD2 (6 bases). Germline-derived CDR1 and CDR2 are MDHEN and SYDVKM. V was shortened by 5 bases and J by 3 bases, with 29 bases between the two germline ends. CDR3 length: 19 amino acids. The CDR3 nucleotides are TGTGCCAGCAGTCCGAAGGAGGGTCTAAGCCTTACAAATCTCTACGAGCAGTACTTC. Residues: CASSPKEGLSLTNLYEQYF. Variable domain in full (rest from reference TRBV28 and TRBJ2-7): DVKVTQSSRYLVKRTGEKVFLECVQDMDHENMFWYRQDPGLGLRLIYFSYDVKMKEKGDIPEGYSVSREKKERFSLILESASTNQTSMYLCASSPKEGLSLTNLYEQYFGPGTRLTVT.

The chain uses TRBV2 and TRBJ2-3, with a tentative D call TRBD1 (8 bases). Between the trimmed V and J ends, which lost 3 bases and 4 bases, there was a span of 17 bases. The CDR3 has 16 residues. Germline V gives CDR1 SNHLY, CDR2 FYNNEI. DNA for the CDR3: TGTGCCAGCAGTGAGCGGACAGGGAGGGTCGCAGATACGCAGTATTTT. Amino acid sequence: CASSERTGRVADTQYF.

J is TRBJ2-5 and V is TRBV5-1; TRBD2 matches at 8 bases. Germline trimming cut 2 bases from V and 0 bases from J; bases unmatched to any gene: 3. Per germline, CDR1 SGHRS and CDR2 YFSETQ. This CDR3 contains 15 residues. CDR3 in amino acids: CASSFAGGDQETQYF. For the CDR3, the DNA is TGCGCCAGCAGCTTCGCCGGGGGGGACCAAGAGACCCAGTACTTC.

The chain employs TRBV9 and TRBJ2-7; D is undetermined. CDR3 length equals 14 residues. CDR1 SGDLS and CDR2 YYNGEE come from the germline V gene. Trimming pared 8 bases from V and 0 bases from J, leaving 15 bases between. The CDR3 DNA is TGTGCCAGTAGCCTCGTTGCGTCCTCCTACGAGCAGTACTTC. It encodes CASSLVASSYEQYF. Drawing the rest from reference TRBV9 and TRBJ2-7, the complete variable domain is DSGVTQTPKHLITATGQRVTLRCSPRSGDLSVYWYQQSLDQGLQFLIQYYNGEERAKGNILERFSAQQFPDLHSELNLSSLELGDSALYFCASSLVASSYEQYFGPGTRLTVT.

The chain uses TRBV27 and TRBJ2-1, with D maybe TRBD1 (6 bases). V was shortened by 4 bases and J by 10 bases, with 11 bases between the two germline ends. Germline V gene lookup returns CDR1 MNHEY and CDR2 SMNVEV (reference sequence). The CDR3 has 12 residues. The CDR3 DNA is TGTGCCAGCAGTTCTTACAGGGAAGAGCAGTTCTTC. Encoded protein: CASSSYREEQFF.

DNA for the CDR3: TGCAGTGCTATCTATAACACTGAAGCTTTCTTT. It encodes CSAIYNTEAFF. The chain links TRBV20-1 to TRBJ1-1; the D is unclear. The germline V gene has CDR1 DFQATT and CDR2 SNEGSKA (reference sequence). The CDR3 extends over 11 amino acids. V gave up 4 bases and J gave up 2 bases, with 5 bases separating them.

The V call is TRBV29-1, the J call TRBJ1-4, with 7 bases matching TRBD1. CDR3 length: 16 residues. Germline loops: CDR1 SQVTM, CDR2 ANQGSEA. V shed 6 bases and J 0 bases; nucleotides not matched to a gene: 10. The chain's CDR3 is CSVRPGQTTTNEKLFF. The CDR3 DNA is TGCAGCGTGCGACCGGGACAGACCACAACTAATGAAAAACTGTTTTTT.

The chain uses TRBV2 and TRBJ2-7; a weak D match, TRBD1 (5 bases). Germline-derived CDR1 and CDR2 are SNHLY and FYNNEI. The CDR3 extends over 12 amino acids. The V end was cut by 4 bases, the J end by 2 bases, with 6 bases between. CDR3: CASSGQTYEQYV. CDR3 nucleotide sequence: TGTGCCAGCAGTGGACAGACCTACGAGCAGTACGTC.

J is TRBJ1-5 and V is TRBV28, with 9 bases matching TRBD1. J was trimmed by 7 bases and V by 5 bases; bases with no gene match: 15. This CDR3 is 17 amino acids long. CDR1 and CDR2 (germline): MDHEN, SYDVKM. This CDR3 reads CASSAAGTGRLGQPQHF. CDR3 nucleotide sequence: TGTGCCAGCAGTGCAGCCGGGACAGGGAGACTAGGGCAGCCCCAGCATTTT. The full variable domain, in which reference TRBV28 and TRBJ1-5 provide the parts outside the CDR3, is DVKVTQSSRYLVKRTGEKVFLECVQDMDHENMFWYRQDPGLGLRLIYFSYDVKMKEKGDIPEGYSVSREKKERFSLILESASTNQTSMYLCASSAAGTGRLGQPQHFGDGTRLSIL.

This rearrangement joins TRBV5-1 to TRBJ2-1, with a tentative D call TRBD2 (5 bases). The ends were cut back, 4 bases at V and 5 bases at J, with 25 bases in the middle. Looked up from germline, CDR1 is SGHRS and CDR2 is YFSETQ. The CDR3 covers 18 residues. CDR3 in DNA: TGCGCCAGCAGCCCTAACCCCGAGGACTCGGCATATGACAATGAGCAGTTCTTC. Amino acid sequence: CASSPNPEDSAYDNEQFF.

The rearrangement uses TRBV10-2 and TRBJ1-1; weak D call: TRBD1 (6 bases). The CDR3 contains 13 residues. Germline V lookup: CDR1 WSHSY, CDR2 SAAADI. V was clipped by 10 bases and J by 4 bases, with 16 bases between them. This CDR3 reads CATSGTLVTEAFF. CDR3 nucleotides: TGCGCCACCTCCGGGACATTGGTCACTGAAGCTTTCTTT.

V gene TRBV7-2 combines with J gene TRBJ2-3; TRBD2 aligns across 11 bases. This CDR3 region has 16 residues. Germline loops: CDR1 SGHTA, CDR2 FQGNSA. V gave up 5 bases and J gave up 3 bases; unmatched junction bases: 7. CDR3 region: CASSPIAGGFTDTQYF. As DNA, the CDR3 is TGTGCCAGCAGCCCAATAGCGGGGGGGTTTACAGATACGCAGTATTTT.

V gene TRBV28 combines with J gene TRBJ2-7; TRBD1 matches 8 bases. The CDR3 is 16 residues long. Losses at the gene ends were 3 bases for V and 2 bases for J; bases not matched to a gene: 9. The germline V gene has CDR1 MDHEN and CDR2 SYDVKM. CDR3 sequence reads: CASSFSVGQATYEQYF. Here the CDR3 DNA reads TGTGCCAGCAGTTTTAGTGTGGGACAGGCCACCTACGAGCAGTACTTC.

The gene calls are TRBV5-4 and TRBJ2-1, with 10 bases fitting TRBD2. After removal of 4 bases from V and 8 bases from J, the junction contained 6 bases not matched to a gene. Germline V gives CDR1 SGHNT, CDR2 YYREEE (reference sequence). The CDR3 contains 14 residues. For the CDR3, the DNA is TGTGCCAGCAGCCCGAACAGCGGGGGGGATGAGCAGTTCTTC. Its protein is CASSPNSGGDEQFF.

The CDR3 is CASSRVSGDGNYGYTF. The CDR3 DNA is TGTGCCAGCAGTAGAGTTTCAGGGGATGGCAACTATGGCTACACCTTC. The J gene is TRBJ1-2, the V gene TRBV27; TRBD1 is a possible D gene (6 bases). The CDR3 extends over 16 amino acids. Germline loops: CDR1 MNHEY, CDR2 SMNVEV (reference sequence). The ends were cut back, 5 bases at V and 2 bases at J, with 18 bases in the middle.

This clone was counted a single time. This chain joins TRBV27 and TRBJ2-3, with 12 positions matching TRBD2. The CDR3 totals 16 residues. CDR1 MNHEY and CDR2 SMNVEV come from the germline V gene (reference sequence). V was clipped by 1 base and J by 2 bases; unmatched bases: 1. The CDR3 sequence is CASSLWTSGATDTQYF. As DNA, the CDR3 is TGTGCCAGCAGTTTATGGACTAGCGGGGCCACAGATACGCAGTATTTT.

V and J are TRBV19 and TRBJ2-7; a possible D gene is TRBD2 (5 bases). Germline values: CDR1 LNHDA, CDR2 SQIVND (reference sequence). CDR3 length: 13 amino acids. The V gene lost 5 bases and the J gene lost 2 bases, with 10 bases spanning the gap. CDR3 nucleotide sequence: TGTGCCAGTAGTTTCGGGGTGACCTACGAGCAGTACTTC. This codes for CASSFGVTYEQYF.

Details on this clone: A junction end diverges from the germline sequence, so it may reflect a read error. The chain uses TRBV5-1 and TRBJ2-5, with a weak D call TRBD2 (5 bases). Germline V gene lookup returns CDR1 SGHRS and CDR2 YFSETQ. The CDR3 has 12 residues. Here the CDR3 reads CASRLGGGTQYF. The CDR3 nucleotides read TGCGCCAGCAGATTGGGTGGAGGGACCCAGTACTTC.